This T cell receptor beta chain was profiled in a study of early T cells in non-severe SARS-CoV-2 infection. The CDR3 has 13 residues. Germline loops: CDR1 PRHDT, CDR2 FYEKMQ (reference sequence). V dropped 1 base and J dropped 3 bases, with 7 bases sitting between them. TCRdb reanalysed the 5' RACE reads using MiXCR and keeps one entry per CDR3 protein. The profile shows tens of thousands of distinct CDR3 sequences, under 10% of them singletons. This TCR derives from an adult who was a healthcare worker with PCR-confirmed SARS-CoV-2 infection or an uninfected control (not recorded which). Sequenced input: whole blood. The rearrangement uses TRBV13 and TRBJ2-7, with no clear D. This chain's CDR3 is CASSLELGYEQYF. CDR3 nucleotide sequence: TGTGCCAGCAGCTTAGAGCTCGGCTACGAGCAGTACTTC.